This T cell receptor beta chain came from a study of Ad26.COV2.S vaccination and SARS-CoV-2 variants. Study-level information: Recipients of Ad26.COV2.S got it intramuscularly, once or twice 56 days apart. Study-wide points: Breadth, reportedly substantial, characterized the spike-specific CD8+ and CD4+ T cell responses after vaccination.

The CDR3 runs 16 residues. From germline, CDR1 is KGHSH and CDR2 LQKENI. The germline V and J ends were trimmed by 5 bases and 1 base, with 17 bases remaining between them. Only in-frame clones appear in the TCRdb table, and some are missing; sequencing was by immunoSEQ multiplex PCR. The data hold about 400,000 clones, with around nine tenths observed a single time. Described treatment: 19 received Ad26.COV2.S at low or high dose, single or two shots; about 5 received placebo; per-sample allocation not given. The samples date from day 63 after the first vaccine or placebo injection. The vaccine delivered Wuhan-strain SARS-CoV-2 spike through an Ad26 vector. Regarding this clone: The antigen remains undetermined.

Sequenced material: peripheral blood, taken in a trial of Ad26.COV2.S vaccine versus placebo. The receptor was isolated from a person aged 18-65 years who received the Ad26.COV2.S COVID-19 vaccine or a placebo. The rearrangement uses TRBV18 and TRBJ1-2; the D is unclear. CDR3 residues: CASSFESGRVNYGYTF. Written as DNA, the CDR3 is TGTGCCAGCTCATTCGAAAGTGGAAGGGTTAACTATGGCTACACCTTC.